Listed below are T cell receptor beta chains from one sample, sequenced in a study of CXCR3-negative and CXCR3-positive naive CD8 T cells. No DNA is given; TCRdb re-called the 5' RACE reads and lists each CDR3 protein once. The listing contains approximately 56,000 distinct CDR3 sequences. The sample was memory CD8+ T cells from blood. Every receptor here comes from a human donor in good health. Some clones in this sample may be carry-over from other donors' samples. The CDR3 runs from the conserved cysteine through the conserved F or W. Not every row has a clone size; where given, it reads once, few, many or a size class.

V	J	size	CDR3
TRBV7-3	TRBJ2-1	NA	CASSASGMNSWEQFF
TRBV20-1	TRBJ2-5	NA	CSARSRHQQETQYF
TRBV12-3/TRBV12-4	TRBJ1-1	NA	CASSLREIYTEAFF
TRBV5-1	TRBJ1-1	NA	CASSLGGQVLRTEAFF
TRBV19	TRBJ2-7	NA	CASSIDDNLYEQYF
TRBV29-1	TRBJ2-1	NA	CSVEELGGDLVAYNEQFF
TRBV29-1	TRBJ2-1	NA	CSVELGTYNEQFF
TRBV29-1	TRBJ1-1	NA	CSSGTGGPEAFF
TRBV4-1	TRBJ1-5	NA	CASSQSSALGNQPQHF
TRBV6-4	TRBJ2-3	NA	CASSESLAGGPDTQYF
TRBV12-3/TRBV12-4	TRBJ2-1	NA	CASSFWIPGGLAIDSYNEQFF
TRBV7-9	TRBJ1-1	NA	CASSSSPEAFF
TRBV27	TRBJ2-3	NA	CASIRTSSSSDTQYF
TRBV21-1	TRBJ1-1	NA	CASSSGQGMFGGAEAFF
TRBV6-6	TRBJ1-2	medium-sized	CASSADGSAPLYGYTF
TRBV15	TRBJ2-7	NA	CATSIGPGQGADEQYF
TRBV9	TRBJ2-7	NA	CASSDRAGSPNPYEQYF
TRBV30	TRBJ2-7	NA	CAWSAGTGGYEQYF
TRBV6-2/TRBV6-3	TRBJ1-1	NA	CASSYGVGTEAFF
TRBV6-2/TRBV6-3	TRBJ2-7	NA	CASSYGNYEQYF
TRBV2	TRBJ2-7	NA	CASSEAPGAYEQYF
TRBV28	TRBJ2-7	NA	CASSSWDRGSGEQYF